Each of the 11 T cell receptor beta chains below was sequenced from the same sample in a study of blood T cell repertoires in COVID-19. Profiled with immunoSEQ multiplex PCR; TCRdb holds only in-frame clones, not every one. The sample lists about 140,000 clones, about 80% occurring once. Sequencing used peripheral blood. These receptors all stem from a human donor in a cohort sampled during active COVID-19.

This clone appeared once. The chain links TRBV7-9 to TRBJ2-1; 12 bases line up with TRBD1. Germline loops: CDR1 SEHNR, CDR2 FQNEAQ (reference sequence). The CDR3 is 16 residues long. The junction had 7 bases not matched to a gene; V was cut back by 0 bases and J by 10 bases. CDR3 amino acids: CASSLALGTGGEEQFF. The CDR3 coding sequence is TGTGCCAGCAGCTTAGCCCTCGGGACAGGGGGCGAGGAGCAGTTCTTC.

The rearrangement joins TRBV18 to TRBJ2-5, with TRBD1 matching over 7 bases. The CDR3 consists of 15 residues. Germline CDR1 and CDR2: KGHSH and LQKENI. Losses at the gene ends were 4 bases for V and 2 bases for J; bases not matched to a gene: 7. CDR3 region: CASSLQTGQQETQYF. CDR3 nucleotide sequence: TGTGCCAGCTCACTACAGACGGGACAGCAAGAGACCCAGTACTTC.

This clone was recorded once. This chain connects TRBV10-1 to TRBJ2-7, with 9 bases fitting TRBD1. This CDR3 spans 13 amino acids. Germline values: CDR1 WNHNN, CDR2 SYGVQD (reference sequence). Trimming cost V 6 bases and J 7 bases; bases outside gene matches: 7. The CDR3 is CASSPGQGREQYF. In nucleotides, the CDR3 is TGCGCCAGCAGCCCCGGACAGGGGCGAGAGCAGTACTTC.

V usage is TRBV28 and J usage is TRBJ2-2; tentative D call: TRBD1 (5 bases). This CDR3 region has 15 residues. Germline-derived CDR1 and CDR2 are MDHEN and SYDVKM. V was cut by 3 bases and J by 1 base, with 9 bases left in between. In DNA form, the CDR3 reads TGTGCCAGCAGTTTTAACAGGCTGAACACCGGGGAGCTGTTTTTT. As protein: CASSFNRLNTGELFF. Full variable domain (remainder filled in from reference TRBV28 and TRBJ2-2): DVKVTQSSRYLVKRTGEKVFLECVQDMDHENMFWYRQDPGLGLRLIYFSYDVKMKEKGDIPEGYSVSREKKERFSLILESASTNQTSMYLCASSFNRLNTGELFFGEGSRLTVL.

The genes are TRBV28 and TRBJ2-7; D is unresolved. The ends were cut back, 7 bases at V and 6 bases at J, with 13 bases in the middle. Germline CDR1 is MDHEN and CDR2 is SYDVKM. CDR3 size: 12 residues. The CDR3 nucleotides read TGTGCCAGCACCAGTCGAAGACTCGAGCAGTACTTC. Protein sequence: CASTSRRLEQYF.

A note on this clone: The identical CDR3 is also encoded by other nucleotide sequences in the sample. The gene calls are TRBV3-1 (or the pseudogene TRBV3-2) and TRBJ1-3; D is undetermined. Germline CDR1 LGHDT, CDR2 YNNKEL (reference sequence). The CDR3 length is 14 residues. V was pared by 1 base and J by 0 bases, with 4 bases between. The CDR3 spells CASSQVSSGNTIYF. CDR3 DNA sequence: TGTGCCAGCAGCCAAGTTAGCTCTGGAAACACCATATATTTT.

The gene calls are TRBV6-5 and TRBJ2-5; D not certain. Trimming left V 5 bases short and J 5 bases short, with 3 bases between. Germline V gene lookup returns CDR1 MNHEY and CDR2 SVGAGI. This CDR3 is built from 10 residues. The CDR3 spells CASSLETQYF. CDR3 nucleotide sequence: TGTGCCAGCAGTCTGGAGACCCAGTACTTC.

This clone was counted between two and nine times. The CDR3 here is CASMSQRAYEQYF. The CDR3, as DNA: TGTGCCAGCATGAGCCAGCGCGCCTACGAGCAGTACTTC. The gene calls are TRBV6-5 and TRBJ2-7; D not certain. V was cut by 7 bases and J by 2 bases, with 12 bases left in between. CDR3 length equals 13 residues. The germline V gene has CDR1 MNHEY and CDR2 SVGAGI.

The CDR3, as DNA: TGTGCCAGCAGTACCCCGAACAGGGGGAATGAGCAGTTCTTC. Protein: CASSTPNRGNEQFF. V and J are TRBV28 and TRBJ2-1, with 8 bases that match TRBD1. Trimming cost V 5 bases and J 7 bases; bases outside gene matches: 7. The CDR3 is 14 residues long. The germline V gene has CDR1 MDHEN and CDR2 SYDVKM.

The chain has TRBV7-3 and TRBJ2-7; D possibly corresponds to TRBD2 (5 bases). V was cut by 8 bases and J by 7 bases, with 30 bases left in between. The CDR3 sequence is 17 residues long. The germline CDR1 and CDR2 sequences are SGHTA and FQGTGA. CDR3 sequence reads: CASSNGWERVTTGEQYF. The CDR3 nucleotides read TGTGCCAGCTCTAACGGGTGGGAAAGGGTCACTACGGGGGAGCAGTACTTC.

The J gene is TRBJ2-1, the V gene TRBV2, with 8 bases fitting TRBD2. The CDR3 runs 14 residues. V was clipped by 1 base and J by 6 bases; unmatched bases: 2. Germline V lookup: CDR1 SNHLY, CDR2 FYNNEI. CDR3 nucleotide sequence: TGTGCCAGCAGTGAAGACGGGGGGGTCAATGAGCAGTTCTTC. Translation: CASSEDGGVNEQFF.